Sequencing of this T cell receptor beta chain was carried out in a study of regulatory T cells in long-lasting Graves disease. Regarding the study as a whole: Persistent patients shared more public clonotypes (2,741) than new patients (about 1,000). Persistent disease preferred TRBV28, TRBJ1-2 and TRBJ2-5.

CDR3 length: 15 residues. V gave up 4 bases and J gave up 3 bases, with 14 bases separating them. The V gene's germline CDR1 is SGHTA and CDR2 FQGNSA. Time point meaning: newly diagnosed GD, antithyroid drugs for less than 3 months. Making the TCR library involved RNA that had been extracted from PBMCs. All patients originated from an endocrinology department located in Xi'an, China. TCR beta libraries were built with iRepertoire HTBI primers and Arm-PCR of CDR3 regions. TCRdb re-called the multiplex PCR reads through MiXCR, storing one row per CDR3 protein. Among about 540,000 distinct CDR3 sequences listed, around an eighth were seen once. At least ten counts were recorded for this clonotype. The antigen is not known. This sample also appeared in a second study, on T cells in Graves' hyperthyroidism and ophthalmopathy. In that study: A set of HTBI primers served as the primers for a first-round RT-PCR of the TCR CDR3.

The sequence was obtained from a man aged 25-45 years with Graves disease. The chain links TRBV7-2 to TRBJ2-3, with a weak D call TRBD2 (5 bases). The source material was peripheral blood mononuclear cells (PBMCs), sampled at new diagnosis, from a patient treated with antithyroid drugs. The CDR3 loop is CASSSLVAGTDTQYF. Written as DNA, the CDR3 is TGTGCCAGCAGCTCCCTAGTCGCGGGTACAGATACGCAGTATTTT.